This T cell receptor (beta chain) originates from a study of CD8+CD57+ T cells in acquired aplastic anemia. The CDR3 has 13 amino acids. CDR1 and CDR2 from the germline V gene are SGHDN and FVKESK. V dropped 2 bases and J dropped 5 bases, with 7 bases sitting between them. Genomic DNA templated the TCR beta VDJ and CDR3 profiling. Each CDR3 protein gets one entry after TCRdb re-called the reads with MiXCR. This table has 200,000 to 250,000 distinct CDR3 sequences, 60% to 65% appearing once. The origin of this receptor is a human donor in good health. The specimen was sorted CD4+, CD8+, or CD8+CD57+ T cells (not recorded which) from PBMCs. The V gene is TRBV14, the J gene TRBJ1-3; D is unresolved. CDR3 loop: CASSQRARNTIYF. The CDR3 DNA reads as TGTGCCAGCAGCCAACGGGCTAGAAACACCATATATTTT.